This record looks at one T cell receptor beta chain sequence and its context. This clonotype has ten or more counts. Its specific antigen is unknown. No base qualities exist here, and no much larger clone lies one base off it. The CDR3 runs 14 residues from the cysteine to the phenylalanine. The CDR3 DNA has 42 bases and is translated from base 1. Relative to germline, V is missing 0 bases and J is missing 10 bases, with 5 bases of the junction outside any gene match. According to the germline V gene, CDR1 reads SGHAT and CDR2 reads FQNNGV. The TCR beta CDR3 region was amplified from genomic DNA by two rounds of multiplex PCR. In the first round of PCR, primers specific to each TRBV and TRBJ gene were used, and the primer sequences are filed in Chinese patent CN105087789A. Universal primers were used in the second PCR round. The Roche High Pure PCR Template Preparation Kit was used to extract genomic DNA from the frozen PBMCs. Libraries were sequenced paired-end with 151 bp reads on an Illumina HiSeq 3000. Per the original workflow: CutAdapt was used to remove raw reads lacking the multiplex PCR primer sequences. High-quality paired reads were merged into contigs with PEAR. MiXCR assigned TRB V, D and J gene segments to each contig by aligning to reference sequences. To remove sequencing errors, CDR3 sequences were clustered according to base quality and sequence similarity. Diversity was calculated as Shannon entropy divided by the natural log of the number of productive TCR sequences. One minus Shannon entropy divided by the natural log of the number of unique clonotypes was used as the definition of clonality. The Youden index of ROC curves was used to select progression-free survival cut-offs for repertoire metrics, and analyses were performed in R 3.5.3. TCRdb ran its own pipeline on the public reads, namely fastp trimming at Q25 and MiXCR clone calling, and kept in-frame beta chains. Here each entry gathers all rows of one CDR3 protein and keeps the most common genes and DNA. The V and J calls and clone size come from TCRdb's table, not from the authors' own analysis. The sample data list just under 20,000 distinct CDR3 sequences, and about 27% of these were observed just once. 20% to 25% of the sample is in the top ten clones.

The sample comes from a study of prognosis after radiotherapy for stage I lung cancer (dated by TCRdb to the early 2020s). In terms of the full investigation: About 19 stage I NSCLC patients were enrolled in Nanjing, China, between early 2018 and 2019. About 15 patients had newly diagnosed primary stage I lung tumors, and five had oligometastatic NSCLC after surgical resection of the primary tumor. All patients were considered medically inoperable, owing to comorbidities in about a dozen and refusal of surgery in about seven. Ages in the cohort of about a dozen men and 6 women ranged from about 53 to 84 years, with a median of 74. On tumor histology, twelve patients had adenocarcinoma and six or seven had squamous cell carcinoma. Using image-guided IMRT or VMAT, SBRT was delivered in 3 to 5 fractions at a biologically effective dose of at least 100 Gy. Concurrent therapy was not administered to any patient alongside SBRT. After SBRT, distant metastases developed in four of the 19 patients at a median of approximately seven months, while the remaining 15 patients had no significant progression. This study profiled peripheral blood TCR beta repertoires from stage I NSCLC patients before and after stereotactic body radiotherapy and linked the repertoires to distant failure. For each of the 20 or so patients, one blood sample was taken before SBRT and one after, so the study sequenced some 40 samples in total.

No patient had a history of other malignancies or prior chemotherapy or radiotherapy, and all had node-negative disease on CT and PET/CT. At each of two time points, about 6 milliliters of peripheral venous blood were collected into EDTA tubes. Ficoll-Paque Plus density-gradient centrifugation was used to isolate PBMCs. Samples were stored at -80°C immediately after collection until analysis. Points the paper makes about the study in general: After SBRT, the number of unique TCR clones decreased (median roughly 9,900 before versus several thousand after; Wilcoxon paired P=0.011). The study was limited by its small cohort and short follow-up, and the findings require independent validation. Post-SBRT Shannon entropy and its change from baseline were lower in patients who developed distant metastases; baseline Shannon entropy was not associated with metastases. TRBV and TRBJ usage frequencies reportedly differed by metastasis status, in two V genes at baseline and in roughly 9 V and two J genes after SBRT. Whether the expanded TCR clones were tumor-specific was not determined. No adjustment for multiple comparisons was applied to any of the reported P values.

The rearranged chain carries TRBV11-2 and TRBJ2-3; 9 middle bases align to TRBD2. The TCR comes from a donor over 45 with non-small cell lung cancer. The source was PBMCs, collected before or after stereotactic body radiation therapy (not recorded which). The CDR3 has the sequence CASSLEGTSPSQYF. The DNA sequence is TGTGCCAGCAGCTTAGAGGGGACTAGCCCGTCGCAGTATTTT.